These 20 T cell receptor beta chains were sequenced from one sample in a study of OX40 agonist ivuxolimab in advanced cancers. TCRdb's table, derived via immunoSEQ multiplex PCR, lists solely in-frame clones and lacks some. In the table there are tens of thousands of clones, under 90% of which are singletons. Material: CD4+ or CD8+ T cells sorted from blood, obtained in a trial of the OX40 agonist ivuxolimab. These TCRs come from an adult with an advanced solid tumor such as melanoma, head and neck, liver or kidney cancer.

The genes are TRBV11-2 and TRBJ1-2, with TRBD1 matching over 8 bases. J gave up 8 bases and V 8 bases, and 4 bases lay outside the gene matches. The CDR3 is made up of 11 amino acids. Germline V CDR1 and CDR2: SGHAT, FQNNGV. The CDR3 protein is CASQGAGGYTF. The DNA of the CDR3 is TGTGCCAGCCAGGGGGCAGGCGGCTACACCTTC.

The V gene is TRBV5-1, the J gene TRBJ2-7, with D perhaps matching TRBD1 or TRBD2 (5 bases each). This CDR3 comprises 14 residues. From germline, CDR1 is SGHRS and CDR2 YFSETQ. V was pared by 0 bases and J by 2 bases, with 9 bases between. The CDR3 loop is CASSLVGATYEQYF. In DNA form, the CDR3 reads TGCGCCAGCAGCTTGGTCGGGGCCACCTACGAGCAGTACTTC.

The CDR3 DNA reads as TGTGCCAGCAGTTCTGGGACGAGTGGGGCCAACGTCCTGACTTTC. This sequence encodes CASSSGTSGANVLTF. This sequence joins TRBV27 and TRBJ2-6, with D possibly called TRBD1 or TRBD2 (5 bases each). Germline V gives CDR1 MNHEY, CDR2 SMNVEV (reference sequence). The CDR3 spans 15 residues. Trimming shortened V by 4 bases and J by 3 bases, and 10 bases separated the two germline ends.

This clone was detected only once. The chain links TRBV7-9 to TRBJ1-6; D remains ambiguous. CDR1 is SEHNR and CDR2 is FQNEAQ in the germline V gene (reference sequence). V shed 5 bases and J shed 0 bases, with 8 bases lying between them. This CDR3 contains 15 residues. CDR3 in amino acids: CASSKQSSYNSPLHF. In DNA, the CDR3 is TGTGCCAGCAGCAAACAGAGCTCCTATAATTCACCCCTCCACTTT.

The chain uses TRBV7-8 and TRBJ2-7; D is uncertain. Trimming removed 5 bases from V and 0 bases from J, with 8 bases in between. The germline V gene encodes CDR1 SGHVS and CDR2 FQNEAQ. The CDR3 spans 13 residues. The CDR3 here is CASSPTASYEQYF. The CDR3 DNA is TGTGCCAGCAGCCCGACTGCCTCCTACGAGCAGTACTTC.

In its sample, this clone was seen once. The chain joins TRBV7-6 to TRBJ2-3; D might be TRBD2 (6 bases). Germline-derived CDR1 and CDR2 are SGHVS and FNYEAQ. The CDR3 has 15 residues. V lost 1 base and J 5 bases, leaving 13 bases between the germline ends. CDR3 amino acids: CASSLVGGGRDTQYF. In DNA form, the CDR3 reads TGTGCCAGCAGCTTAGTGGGAGGAGGGAGAGATACGCAGTATTTT.

This clone qualifies as medium-sized. The chain uses TRBV11-2 and TRBJ2-7; no definite D call. Trimming pared 1 base from V and 6 bases from J, leaving 4 bases between. Germline values: CDR1 SGHAT, CDR2 FQNNGV. The CDR3 totals 11 residues. The CDR3 DNA follows: TGTGCCAGCAGCTTAGTGGGCGAGCAGTACTTC. It translates to CASSLVGEQYF.

This clone appeared a few times. This chain links TRBV5-1 with TRBJ2-7, with TRBD1 matching 8 bases. CDR1 SGHRS and CDR2 YFSETQ come from the germline V gene. This CDR3 region has 13 residues. Losses at the gene ends were 4 bases for V and 3 bases for J; bases not matched to a gene: 3. The CDR3 DNA sequence: TGCGCCAGCAGCACACAGGGGGGCTACGAGCAGTACTTC. It yields the protein CASSTQGGYEQYF. Together with reference TRBV5-1 and TRBJ2-7, the CDR3 gives the full variable domain: KAGVTQTPRYLIKTRGQQVTLSCSPISGHRSVSWYQQTPGQGLQFLFEYFSETQRNKGNFPGRFSGRQFSNSRSEMNVSTLELGDSALYLCASSTQGGYEQYFGPGTRLTVT.

The rearrangement uses TRBV7-9 and TRBJ2-1, with 11 bases matching TRBD2. Germline V lookup: CDR1 SEHNR, CDR2 FQNEAQ (reference sequence). Trimming cost V 4 bases and J 2 bases; bases outside gene matches: 1. The CDR3 is 15 residues long. This CDR3 is CASSYSGGAYNEQFF. The CDR3 nucleotides are TGTGCCAGCAGCTATAGCGGGGGGGCCTACAATGAGCAGTTCTTC.

This clone appeared once. The rearrangement links TRBV4-1 to TRBJ2-5, with 8 bases identical to TRBD2. Germline values: CDR1 MGHRA, CDR2 YSYEKL. J gave up 2 bases and V 3 bases, and 8 bases lay outside the gene matches. The CDR3 has 16 residues. Here the CDR3 reads CASSHTTRGDQETQYF. The CDR3 DNA sequence: TGCGCCAGCAGCCACACCACGCGGGGGGATCAAGAGACCCAGTACTTC.

The V call is TRBV5-5, the J call TRBJ2-7, with TRBD1 matching 7 bases. CDR1 and CDR2 from the germline V gene are SGHKS and YYEKEE (reference sequence). The V segment lost 0 bases and the J segment 3 bases; nucleotides outside the gene matches: 6. The CDR3 contains 15 residues. CDR3 DNA sequence: TGTGCCAGCAGCTTGGCCCGACAGGGATACTACGAGCAGTACTTC. It codes for CASSLARQGYYEQYF.

The V and J genes are TRBV20-1 and TRBJ1-3, with 8 positions matching TRBD1. Germline loops: CDR1 DFQATT, CDR2 SNEGSKA (reference sequence). The CDR3 extends over 11 amino acids. Unmatched junction bases numbered 3, after V lost 6 bases and J lost 8 bases. The CDR3 spells CSAGQGDTIYF. As DNA, the CDR3 is TGCAGTGCAGGACAGGGTGACACCATATATTTT.

This clone was detected only once. The chain recombines TRBV21-1 with TRBJ1-3. TRBV21-1 is given as a pseudogene. The CDR3 runs 17 residues. The CDR3 region is CASSPKAGDLSGNTIYF. In DNA, the CDR3 is TGTGCCAGCAGCCCCAAGGCGGGGGATCTCTCTGGAAACACCATATATTTT.

The genes are TRBV5-5 and TRBJ2-2; 15 bases match TRBD2. This CDR3 has 18 amino acids. Germline-derived CDR1 and CDR2 are SGHKS and YYEKEE (reference sequence). The junction had 5 bases not matched to a gene; V was cut back by 4 bases and J by 1 base. CDR3 sequence reads: CASSPWTSGGVNTGELFF. The CDR3 coding sequence is TGTGCCAGCAGCCCCTGGACTAGCGGGGGGGTGAACACCGGGGAGCTGTTTTTT.

This clone turned up a few times. This chain connects TRBV10-2 to TRBJ2-7; D possibly corresponds to TRBD1 (5 bases). Deletions cut 3 bases from V and 3 bases from J, with 12 bases between. This CDR3 is built from 14 residues. Germline loops: CDR1 WSHSY, CDR2 SAAADI. The CDR3 DNA reads as TGCGCCAGCAGTGATTTGGGGCCCGGCTACGAGCAGTACTTC. It codes for CASSDLGPGYEQYF.

The gene calls are TRBV6-5 and TRBJ2-1, with D possibly matching TRBD1 (5 bases). Between the trimmed V and J ends, which lost 5 bases and 2 bases, there was a span of 10 bases. Germline values: CDR1 MNHEY, CDR2 SVGAGI. CDR3 size: 14 residues. As DNA, the CDR3 is TGTGCCAGCAGTAACCTGGACACCTACAATGAGCAGTTCTTC. It is translated as CASSNLDTYNEQFF.

This clone was recorded at least ten times. The chain carries TRBV4-2 and TRBJ1-2; D is undetermined. The CDR3 contains 12 residues. Germline CDR1 is LGHNA and CDR2 is YNFKEQ. Trimming cost V 4 bases and J 3 bases, with 6 bases left between them. CDR3 amino acids: CASSPNDYGYTF. In nucleotides, the CDR3 is TGTGCCAGCAGCCCAAATGACTATGGCTACACCTTC.

This rearrangement joins TRBV4-1 to TRBJ2-5; weak D call: TRBD2 (6 bases). CDR1 and CDR2 (germline): MGHRA, YSYEKL. With 4 bases removed from V and 2 bases from J, the gap between germline ends came to 8 bases. This CDR3 has 13 amino acids. For the CDR3, the DNA is TGCGCCAGCAGCCGTGGGGGGCAAGAGACCCAGTACTTC. It codes for CASSRGGQETQYF.

This chain uses TRBV7-7 with TRBJ2-3; 8 bases are shared with TRBD1. The length of the CDR3 is 15 residues. Germline V gives CDR1 SSHAT, CDR2 FNYEAQ (reference sequence). After removal of 5 bases from V and 0 bases from J, the junction contained 4 bases not matched to a gene. The CDR3 coding sequence is TGTGCCAGCAGCGCCGACAGGGGTAGCACAGATACGCAGTATTTT. Translating gives CASSADRGSTDTQYF. The full variable domain, its missing parts supplied by reference TRBV7-7 and TRBJ2-3, is GAGVSQSPRYKVTKRGQDVTLRCDPISSHATLYWYQQALGQGPEFLTYFNYEAQPDKSGLPSDRFSAERPEGSISTLTIQRTEQRDSAMYRCASSADRGSTDTQYFGPGTRLTVL.

This chain links TRBV11-2 with TRBJ1-1; D is perhaps TRBD1 (6 bases). Germline V lookup: CDR1 SGHAT, CDR2 FQNNGV. The V gene lost 5 bases and the J gene lost 0 bases, with 19 bases spanning the gap. The CDR3 has 17 residues. CDR3 sequence: CASSQTEGVGMNTEAFF. DNA for the CDR3: TGTGCCAGCAGCCAGACTGAGGGGGTCGGAATGAACACTGAAGCTTTCTTT.